This T cell receptor (beta chain) came from a study of human T cells and chemical hapten exposure (dated by TCRdb to the early 2020s). For context, the study as a whole: For sensitization, 2% DPC in acetone was applied to a 2 cm by 2 cm area of upper inner arm skin. Patch testing on the upper back used Finn chambers containing 0.01% DPC, with scoring done after 6 days according to International Contact Dermatitis Research Group standards. This study followed changes in the peripheral blood TCR repertoire in vivo during primary and secondary sensitization of alopecia patients to the hapten diphenylcyclopropenone (DPC). Throughout the approximately 22-week study period, patients were also given weekly therapeutic DPC doses on the scalp. Alopecia areata with under or over 50% scalp involvement, alopecia totalis and alopecia universalis were represented in the patient cohort, which was mostly female. Blood samples were taken from patients before sensitization (week 0) and then at 2, 6 and about 24 weeks after DPC sensitization. Libraries were pooled for sequencing, and per-sample TCR yields varied mainly because of small differences in library volumes within the pool. Blood for TCR sequencing was provided by twenty-nine alopecia patients at one to four time points (pre-sensitization, 2, 6 and 24 weeks).

Only a few counts were recorded for this clonotype. There is no known antigen for this receptor. Per-nucleotide qualities are absent, and no much larger clonotype sits a single base away. The sample's time point label, in plain terms: patch test 2, 6 weeks after DPC sensitization. The sample's treatment or condition label is to be understood as: therapeutic diphenylcyclopropenone sensitization with weekly scalp DPC. Blood at each patch-test visit was drawn before the patch test was applied. Patients were eligible if aged 18 to 70, diagnosed with alopecia and judged suitable for DPC therapy, and pregnant patients were excluded. Total RNA was isolated from unfractionated whole blood collected in Tempus Blood RNA tubes. Overall results and qualifications from the work: DPC sensitization did not change the number of TCRs with a frequency above 1 in 1000, and there was no evidence of changes in global repertoire structure. Patch test score was positively correlated with the number of PT1 expanded TCRs, with significance at thresholds 8, 16 and 32 but not at 4. Because all patients had alopecia, a presumed autoimmune disease, the immune response of the patients might differ from that of healthy individuals. Significantly more large CDR3 similarity clusters were formed by expanded TCRs than by pre-sensitization or healthy control sets, consistent with antigen-driven responses. After repeated subsampling, the strength of the expansion versus patch-test correlation and the threshold at which it became significant changed.

Libraries were built with RACE. The sequencer was a NextSeq 500. During library preparation, unique molecular identifiers were attached to individual cDNA molecules so that TCRs could be counted quantitatively and reproducibly. For every blood RNA sample, sequencing covered both the TCR alpha and TCR beta chains. For the original study's pipeline: The median number of TCRs per sample was roughly 94,000, ranging from roughly 20,000 to 700,000. The Decombinator software suite was used to annotate V, J and CDR3 in the TCR reads. For PS versus PT1 abundance plots, all samples were subsampled to the same number of TCRs (28,000). Expanded TCRs were defined as absent before sensitization and observed at least eight times at the 2-week time point. The public reads were quality trimmed at Q25 with fastp and then assembled into clones with MiXCR by TCRdb, keeping productive beta chains. Every distinct CDR3 protein forms one entry, paired with its most common genes and DNA. The authors' filters were not applied to this entry. A total of some 88,000 distinct CDR3 sequences appear in this sample, roughly 11% of them only once. Roughly 2% of the sample is taken by the ten largest.

V is pared back by 6 bases and J by 0 bases, with 13 bases lying between the germline termini. In the germline V gene, CDR1 corresponds to SGHDN and CDR2 to FVKESK. The CDR3 numbers 15 residues from cysteine through phenylalanine. The sequence is cut down to CDR3 DNA, 45 bases in frame from base 1. The receptor chain draws on TRBV14 and TRBJ2-3, with the D gene not confidently named. The clonotype was recovered from a man aged 35 to 55 with alopecia areata. Some clones in this sample may be carry-over from other donors' samples. This sample comprised whole blood, obtained in connection with sensitization to the hapten diphenylcyclopropenone (DPC). The DNA reads TGTGCCAGCAGTCCCTGGGCCCCAAGCACAGATACGCAGTATTTT. This codes for CASSPWAPSTDTQYF.